The 12 T cell receptor beta chains in this list originate from one sample, sequenced in a study of CD8+ T cells in alopecia areata. Reverse transcribed after extraction, RNA yielded cDNA as the sequencing template. Some clones are missing from TCRdb's copy, which holds only in-frame ones; the method was immunoSEQ multiplex PCR. The table shows 35,000 to 45,000 clones, with 45% to 55% occurring only once. The CD4+ cells of roughly five biomarker-study patients went through sorting. This sorting yielded CD25+CD127- cells. The sequenced material came from CD4+ Tregs sorted from blood. The receptors originated from a human donor with alopecia areata.

This clone has only a few counts. The chain recombines TRBV6-5 with TRBJ2-3; 9 positions agree with TRBD2. Trimming cost V 4 bases and J 6 bases; bases outside gene matches: 8. Germline V gene lookup returns CDR1 MNHEY and CDR2 SVGAGI. The CDR3 consists of 15 residues. DNA for the CDR3: TGTGCCAGCAGTTTAATGGGACTAGCTACGGATACGCAGTATTTT. Its translation is CASSLMGLATDTQYF.

The sample holds a few counts of this clone. The chain uses TRBV28 and TRBJ2-1, with 10 bases aligning to TRBD2. CDR1 is MDHEN, CDR2 SYDVKM, per germline. This CDR3 has 17 amino acids. V dropped 4 bases and J dropped 1; count of bases not matched to a gene: 7. CDR3 loop: CASSSPATSGSYNEQFF. In nucleotides, the CDR3 is TGTGCCAGCAGTTCTCCTGCGACTAGCGGGTCCTACAATGAGCAGTTCTTC.

This clone was seen only a few times. The genes are TRBV18 and TRBJ2-3; 8 nucleotides match TRBD2. The CDR3 length is 16 residues. V was clipped by 3 bases and J by 0 bases; unmatched bases: 5. Germline V gives CDR1 KGHSH, CDR2 LQKENI. CDR3: CASSPLLAESTDTQYF. The CDR3 DNA reads TGTGCCAGCTCACCCTTACTAGCGGAGAGCACAGATACGCAGTATTTT.

The count of this clone is one. The chain combines TRBV9 with TRBJ2-5; TRBD2 aligns across 10 bases. V shed 0 bases, J shed 2 bases, and the junction held 7 bases outside the gene matches. CDR3 size: 17 residues. CDR1 is SGDLS and CDR2 is YYNGEE in the germline V gene. CDR3 loop: CASSVGLAGELQETQYF. As DNA, the CDR3 is TGTGCCAGCAGCGTAGGGCTAGCGGGGGAACTGCAAGAGACCCAGTACTTC.

Only one count was recorded for this clone. One end of the junction fails to match germline, which may point to a read error. J is TRBJ2-4 and V is TRBV10-3, with D uncertain. The length of the CDR3 is 12 residues. Germline loops: CDR1 ENHRY, CDR2 SYGVKD. The CDR3 DNA reads TGTGCCATCAGTGAGAGGGTTACAAACATTCACTTC. Protein product: CAISERVTNIHF.

This chain connects TRBV15 to TRBJ2-7; 8 bases line up with TRBD1. Trimming took 8 bases from V and 4 from J; bases not matched to a gene: 10. The CDR3 contains 14 residues. The germline V gene encodes CDR1 LNHNV and CDR2 YYDKDF (reference sequence). CDR3 protein: CATAGTGGTYEQYF. In nucleotides, the CDR3 is TGTGCCACCGCAGGTACAGGGGGGACTTACGAGCAGTACTTC.

The chain uses TRBV2 and TRBJ1-2; D remains unclear. V was pared by 8 bases and J by 2 bases, with 15 bases between. This CDR3 has 14 amino acids. Germline values: CDR1 SNHLY, CDR2 FYNNEI. Here the CDR3 reads CASRRTDRNYGYTF. The CDR3 DNA sequence: TGTGCCAGCCGAAGGACGGACCGGAACTATGGCTACACCTTC.

This clone showed up just a few times. The CDR3 loop reads CASRPQGGNSPLHF. Here the CDR3 DNA reads TGTGCCAGCAGACCACAGGGGGGGAATTCACCCCTCCACTTT. The chain recombines TRBV2 with TRBJ1-6, with TRBD1 matching over 8 bases. In germline, CDR1 is SNHLY, CDR2 FYNNEI. Trimming cost V 6 bases and J 7 bases; bases outside gene matches: 5. The CDR3 runs to 14 residues.

This clone was seen only once. The V call is TRBV5-4, the J call TRBJ1-2, with D maybe TRBD1 (6 bases). The germline V gene has CDR1 SGHNT and CDR2 YYREEE (reference sequence). The length of the CDR3 is 12 residues. The germline V and J ends were trimmed by 2 bases and 6 bases, with 8 bases remaining between them. The CDR3 bases are TGTGCCAGCAGCTTCGACAGGCATGGCTACACCTTC. Its translation: CASSFDRHGYTF.

The chain is built from TRBV5-4 and TRBJ1-5; D gene ambiguous. Germline assignment: CDR1 SGHNT and CDR2 YYREEE (reference sequence). V was clipped by 4 bases and J by 3 bases, with 14 bases between them. This CDR3 is 15 amino acids long. CDR3 nucleotides: TGTGCCAGCAGCGATAGCCCTGCAATCAATCAGCCCCAGCATTTT. Its translation: CASSDSPAINQPQHF.

The genes are TRBV7-9 and TRBJ2-1, with TRBD2 identical over 11 bases. CDR3 length: 19 residues. Germline assignment: CDR1 SEHNR and CDR2 FQNEAQ (reference sequence). V lost 6 bases, J lost 8 bases, and 21 bases stayed unmatched. CDR3 bases: TGTGCCAGCAGTCCACGGGGAAAGCCTAGCGGGGGGCCGAGGTATGAGCAGTTCTTC. Its translation: CASSPRGKPSGGPRYEQFF.

CDR3 region: CASSLRLGGTVPQETQYF. In DNA, the CDR3 is TGTGCCAGCAGCTTGCGGCTCGGGGGTACAGTGCCCCAAGAGACCCAGTACTTC. V gene TRBV5-4 combines with J gene TRBJ2-5; D is possibly TRBD2 (6 bases). The length of the CDR3 is 18 residues. Germline CDR1 and CDR2: SGHNT and YYREEE (reference sequence). Trimming took off 1 base at V and 1 base at J, with 20 bases between the two ends.